These 11 T cell receptor beta chains came from one sample sequenced in a study of T-cell memory formation after mild COVID-19. MiXCR was run by TCRdb on the 5' RACE reads, yielding one entry per CDR3 protein. Of fewer than 700,000 distinct CDR3 sequences in the sample, approximately 19% were seen once. Material for sequencing was PBMCs or a T cell subset sorted from them (not recorded which). The receptors here all came from an adult woman who had mild COVID-19 (a few samples of this study predate the infection). Cell type and time point are not known.

The chain carries TRBV2 and TRBJ2-7; a possible D gene is TRBD1 (6 bases). Germline CDR1 and CDR2: SNHLY and FYNNEI. V was shortened by 1 base and J by 5 bases, with 15 bases between the two germline ends. The CDR3 totals 15 residues. DNA for the CDR3: TGTGCCAGCAGTGAAGGGCCCATGGCAGGGGACGAGCAGTACTTC. Translated, it gives CASSEGPMAGDEQYF. Complete variable domain (other parts from reference TRBV2 and TRBJ2-7): EPEVTQTPSHQVTQMGQEVILRCVPISNHLYFYWYRQILGQKVEFLVSFYNNEISEKSEIFDDQFSVERPDGSNFTLKIRSTKLEDSAMYFCASSEGPMAGDEQYFGPGTRLTVT.

The chain couples TRBV24-1 to TRBJ2-2, with 10 bases lining up with TRBD2. V lost 3 bases and J lost 7; bases outside the gene matches: 4. CDR3 length equals 15 residues. Germline CDR1 and CDR2: KGHDR and SFDVKD. The chain's CDR3 is CATSDLGTSVGELFF. The DNA of the CDR3 is TGTGCCACCAGTGATCTGGGGACTAGCGTCGGGGAGCTGTTTTTT.

This clonotype was seen more than once but under ten times. The rearrangement joins TRBV4-1 to TRBJ2-1; 12 bases line up with TRBD2. This CDR3 has 16 residues. The J segment lost 4 bases and the V segment lost 4 bases, leaving 5 bases of the junction unmatched. Germline assignment: CDR1 MGHRA and CDR2 YSYEKL. The CDR3 nucleotides are TGCGCCAGCAGCCTCCGGACTAGCGGGGCTTACAATGAGCAGTTCTTC. As protein: CASSLRTSGAYNEQFF.

This chain joins TRBV29-1 and TRBJ2-7; 7 bases line up with TRBD1. The CDR3 extends over 13 amino acids. Germline trimming cut 7 bases from V and 0 bases from J; bases unmatched to any gene: 6. Germline values: CDR1 SQVTM, CDR2 ANQGSEA. CDR3 protein: CSGRQGSSYEQYF. The CDR3 region has the DNA TGCAGCGGTAGACAGGGCAGCTCCTACGAGCAGTACTTC.

The chain is built from TRBV7-9 and TRBJ1-1; D gene ambiguous. Trimming cost V 5 bases and J 1 base, with 14 bases left between them. Germline CDR1 is SEHNR and CDR2 is FQNEAQ (reference sequence). The CDR3 runs 15 residues. CDR3 protein: CASSRANTPNTEAFF. In DNA, the CDR3 is TGTGCCAGCAGCAGAGCCAATACTCCGAACACTGAAGCTTTCTTT.

CDR3 residues: CASSYPTGPISYEQYF. For the CDR3, the DNA is TGTGCCAGCAGTTACCCAACGGGGCCGATCTCCTACGAGCAGTACTTC. The rearrangement uses TRBV6-6 and TRBJ2-7, with D possibly called TRBD1 or TRBD2 (5 bases each). Trimming stripped 2 bases from V and 0 bases from J, with 14 bases between. The CDR3 runs to 16 residues. CDR1 is MNHNY and CDR2 is SVGAGI in the germline V gene (reference sequence).

The table lists this clonotype with a few counts. The rearrangement links TRBV6-6 to TRBJ2-7; no reliable D call. This CDR3 comprises 15 residues. CDR1 and CDR2 (germline): MNHNY, SVGAGI (reference sequence). V was clipped by 4 bases and J by 0 bases, with 13 bases between them. Here the CDR3 reads CASSSGTHSSYEQYF. The CDR3 bases are TGTGCCAGCAGTTCAGGAACTCACAGCTCCTACGAGCAGTACTTC.

The chain couples TRBV2 to TRBJ1-3; D is unclear. The CDR3 is made up of 13 amino acids. The V gene lost 3 bases and the J gene lost 4 bases, with 7 bases spanning the gap. Germline assignment: CDR1 SNHLY and CDR2 FYNNEI. This CDR3 reads CASSDPRGNTIYF. The CDR3 DNA follows: TGTGCCAGCAGTGACCCCAGGGGAAACACCATATATTTT.

This clonotype showed up just a few times. The CDR3 spells CASRPLGGAAKNIQYF. CDR3 DNA: TGTGCCAGCAGACCCCTAGGGGGGGCGGCCAAAAACATTCAGTACTTC. This chain connects TRBV12-3 or TRBV12-4 to TRBJ2-4; possible D gene TRBD2, 7 bases. This CDR3 has 16 amino acids. The germline V and J ends were trimmed by 6 bases and 1 base, with 16 bases remaining between them.

The sample holds many counts of this clonotype. The rearrangement uses TRBV30 and TRBJ1-1; TRBD1 is a possible D gene (5 bases). This CDR3 is built from 15 residues. V gave up 4 bases and J gave up 7 bases, with 22 bases separating them. Looked up from germline, CDR1 is GTSNPN and CDR2 is SVGIG (reference sequence). CDR3 in amino acids: CAWISPRRGTNEAFF. Written as DNA, the CDR3 is TGTGCCTGGATCTCACCTCGACGAGGGACGAATGAAGCTTTCTTT.

The chain is built from TRBV12-3 or TRBV12-4 and TRBJ1-3; 8 nucleotides align to TRBD1. V lost 4 bases to trimming and J lost 1 base; unmatched junction nucleotides: 6. The CDR3 is 16 residues long. For the CDR3, the DNA is TGTGCCAGCAGTTCACAGGACAGGGTGTCTGGAAACACCATATATTTT. Translating it yields CASSSQDRVSGNTIYF.